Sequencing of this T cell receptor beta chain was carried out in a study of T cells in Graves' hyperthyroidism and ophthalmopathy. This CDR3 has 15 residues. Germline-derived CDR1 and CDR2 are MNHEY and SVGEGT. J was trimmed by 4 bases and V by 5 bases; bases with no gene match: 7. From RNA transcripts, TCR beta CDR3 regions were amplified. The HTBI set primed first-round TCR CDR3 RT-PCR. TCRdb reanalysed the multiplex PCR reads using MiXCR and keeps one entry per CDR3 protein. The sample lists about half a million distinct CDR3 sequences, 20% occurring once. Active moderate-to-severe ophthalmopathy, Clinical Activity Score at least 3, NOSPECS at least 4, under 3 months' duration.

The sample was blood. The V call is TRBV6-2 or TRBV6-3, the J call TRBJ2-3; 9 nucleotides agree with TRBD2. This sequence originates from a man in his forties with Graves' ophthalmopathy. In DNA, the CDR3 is TGTGCCAGCAGTCCCAGCCTAGCGGGGCCAGATACGCAGTATTTT. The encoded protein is CASSPSLAGPDTQYF.